Presented here are 5 T cell receptor beta chains from one specimen sequenced in a study of blood T cell repertoires in COVID-19. TCRdb's copy holds only in-frame clones and misses some; the assay was immunoSEQ multiplex PCR. Here the sample spans under 150,000 clones, approximately 90% being singletons. What was sequenced was peripheral blood. The receptor set was obtained from a man between 65 and 79 years old with active COVID-19.

In this sample, this clone turned up once. The chain employs TRBV6-5 and TRBJ1-4, with TRBD1 matching 7 bases. The CDR3 consists of 13 residues. V gave up 8 bases and J gave up 3 bases; unmatched junction bases: 3. Germline values: CDR1 MNHEY, CDR2 SVGAGI. CDR3 coding DNA: TGTGCCAGCGGGGACAGTCCTAATGAAAAACTGTTTTTT. This sequence encodes CASGDSPNEKLFF.

This chain links TRBV28 with TRBJ2-3; D may be TRBD2 (5 bases). V lost 7 bases, J lost 0 bases, and 11 bases lay in between. Per germline, CDR1 MDHEN and CDR2 SYDVKM. The CDR3 is 14 residues long. The CDR3 sequence: CASTPPGSTDTQYF. The CDR3 bases are TGTGCCAGCACTCCCCCGGGGAGCACAGATACGCAGTATTTT. The full variable domain, rest sourced from reference TRBV28 and TRBJ2-3, is DVKVTQSSRYLVKRTGEKVFLECVQDMDHENMFWYRQDPGLGLRLIYFSYDVKMKEKGDIPEGYSVSREKKERFSLILESASTNQTSMYLCASTPPGSTDTQYFGPGTRLTVL.

The V and J genes are TRBV6-4 and TRBJ2-3; 10 bases agree with TRBD1. CDR3 size: 15 residues. Trimming took 0 bases from V and 8 from J; bases not matched to a gene: 5. CDR1 and CDR2 (germline): MRHNA, SNTAGT. CDR3 loop: CASSDSRQGAGTQYF. The CDR3 bases are TGTGCCAGCAGTGACTCGAGACAGGGGGCGGGTACGCAGTATTTT.

The V call is TRBV5-5, the J call TRBJ2-5, with 11 bases fitting TRBD2. The germline gives CDR1 SGHKS, CDR2 YYEKEE (reference sequence). The CDR3 spans 18 residues. Trimming cost V 4 bases and J 2 bases; bases outside gene matches: 13. The CDR3 region is CASSVFPPGLADQETQYF. CDR3 nucleotide sequence: TGTGCCAGCAGCGTCTTCCCCCCGGGACTAGCGGATCAAGAGACCCAGTACTTC.

The V call is TRBV29-1, the J call TRBJ2-3; D is uncertain. V lost 3 bases and J lost 2, with 12 bases in between. The CDR3 is 14 residues long. From germline, CDR1 is SQVTM and CDR2 ANQGSEA. In DNA, the CDR3 is TGCAGCGTTGAGGCTGCCCTGAACACAGATACGCAGTATTTT. Amino acid sequence: CSVEAALNTDTQYF.